The clone carrying this T cell receptor (beta chain) was seen more than once but under ten times. What it binds is unknown. The data were obtained in a study of OX40 agonist ivuxolimab in advanced cancers. The CDR3 consists of 14 residues. The V gene's germline CDR1 is SGHAT and CDR2 FQNNGV. The V gene lost 4 bases and the J gene lost 1 base, with 10 bases spanning the gap. The data were produced by immunoSEQ multiplex PCR, yet TCRdb's version contains in-frame clones alone and is incomplete. The sample yields roughly 81,000 clones, 75% to 90% seen once. Cycle 7 day 1, cycle 4 day 1, and baseline were the timepoints at which blood was sampled. Study-wide results and caveats: Relative to CD4+ cells, CD8+ T cells on average had more expanded clones. What antigens the expanded peripheral T cells recognized was never established. People who partly responded at 0.1-3.0 mg/kg had some of the least clonal expansion seen.

This TCR was recovered from an adult with an advanced solid tumor such as melanoma, head and neck, liver or kidney cancer. The source was CD4+ or CD8+ T cells sorted from blood, collected in a trial of the OX40 agonist ivuxolimab. The chain joins TRBV11-2 to TRBJ2-5, with TRBD2 as a possible D gene (5 bases). The CDR3 reads CASSYRGAQETQYF. DNA of the CDR3: TGTGCCAGCAGCTACCGGGGTGCCCAAGAGACCCAGTACTTC.